Listed below are T cell receptor beta chains from one sample, sequenced in a study of vaccination and CD4 T cells after COVID-19. One entry per CDR3 protein, called by TCRdb with MiXCR from the PCR reads. The data contain some 4,000 distinct CDR3 sequences, around 20% of them seen just once; the ten biggest clones take up about 25%. These TCRs' antigens remain unknown. The sample was CD4+ T cells from blood, cultured in vitro. These receptors originate from a human donor who had recovered from COVID-19. Both conserved end residues are part of each CDR3. D genes are given only for firm matches. Clone size is stated in some rows and not others, as once, few, many or a class when expanded.

CAWSTGQGISPQHF TGTGCCTGGAGTACTGGACAGGGAATATCGCCCCAGCATTTT TRBJ1-5 few TRBV30 TRBD1
CASSQTSGGAEETQYF TGTGCCAGCAGCCAAACTAGCGGGGGGGCCGAAGAGACCCAGTACTTC TRBJ2-5 NA TRBV4-2 TRBD2
CASSSRGSNEKLFF TGTGCCAGTAGCTCCAGGGGATCTAATGAAAAACTGTTTTTT TRBJ1-4 medium-sized TRBV27 NA
CATAWEGADTQYF TGTGCCACCGCTTGGGAAGGGGCAGATACGCAGTATTTT TRBJ2-3 NA TRBV2 NA
CASSFAGTEAFF TGTGCCAGCAGTTTCGCAGGCACTGAAGCTTTCTTT TRBJ1-1 medium-sized TRBV6-5 NA
CASSDDGRGREYGYTF TGTGCCAGCAGTGATGACGGTCGAGGGAGGGAGTATGGCTACACCTTC TRBJ1-2 medium-sized TRBV2 NA
CSARTSGASETQYF TGCAGTGCTAGGACTAGCGGGGCCTCTGAGACCCAGTACTTC TRBJ2-5 few TRBV20-1 TRBD2
CASSVATQGNYGYTF TGTGCCAGCAGCGTAGCGACACAGGGAAACTATGGCTACACCTTC TRBJ1-2 few TRBV9 NA
CASSGQMNTEAFF TGTGCCAGCAGTGGACAGATGAACACTGAAGCTTTCTTT TRBJ1-1 NA TRBV6-1 NA
CASSGQEGGYTF TGTGCCAGCAGTGGACAGGAAGGTGGCTACACCTTC TRBJ1-2 NA TRBV2 NA
CASSEALVGNTIYF TGTGCCAGCAGTGAAGCGCTTGTCGGAAACACCATATATTTT TRBJ1-3 NA TRBV2 NA
CASSQAIQGAVGFYGYTF TGCGCCAGCAGCCAAGCCATCCAGGGGGCAGTGGGATTTTATGGCTACACCTTC TRBJ1-2 NA TRBV5-1 TRBD1
CATGSGWGGNTIYF TGTGCCACCGGATCGGGGTGGGGCGGAAACACCATATATTTT TRBJ1-3 few TRBV19 NA
CASSQGDRADINEKLFF TGCGCCAGCAGCCAAGGGGACAGGGCAGACATTAATGAAAAACTGTTTTTT TRBJ1-4 NA TRBV4-1 TRBD1
CASSQAGRQETQYF TGTGCCAGCAGCCAAGCCGGGCGGCAAGAGACCCAGTACTTC TRBJ2-5 NA TRBV3-1 NA
CATGTGYNEQFF TGTGCTACCGGGACAGGCTACAATGAGCAGTTCTTC TRBJ2-1 few TRBV12-5 TRBD1
CASRRTENTEAFF TGCGCCAGCAGGAGGACAGAGAACACTGAAGCTTTCTTT TRBJ1-1 NA TRBV5-1 NA
CASSPGQRRYEQYF TGTGCCAGCAGTCCGGGACAACGACGCTACGAGCAGTACTTC TRBJ2-7 medium-sized TRBV2 NA
CASSQLHTEAFF TGTGCCAGCAGCCAACTGCACACTGAAGCTTTCTTT TRBJ1-1 NA TRBV3-1 NA
CASSRWTSGTERETQYF TGTGCCAGCAGCAGATGGACTAGCGGGACCGAGCGGGAGACCCAGTACTTC TRBJ2-5 few TRBV7-9 TRBD2
CASSQDETGDQETQYF TGTGCCAGCAGCCAAGATGAGACGGGGGATCAAGAGACCCAGTACTTC TRBJ2-5 once TRBV3-1 NA
CSARRQGANTEAFF TGCAGTGCTAGACGACAGGGGGCGAACACTGAAGCTTTCTTT TRBJ1-1 NA TRBV20-1 TRBD1